One sample yielded the 18 T cell receptor beta chains listed below, sequenced in a study of T cell clonality in common variable immunodeficiency. Study conclusions and caveats: In common variable immunodeficiency, TCR beta chains reportedly carried fewer deletions and N-nucleotide insertions.

The assay was immunoSEQ multiplex PCR, and TCRdb's table has in-frame clones only and misses some. The sample offers about 33,000 clones and no singletons, the top ten holding about 6.7%. No antigen has been assigned to these receptors. The sample was peripheral blood mononuclear cells. The source is a human donor with common variable immunodeficiency.

A few counts support this clone. The CDR3 is cut off 3 residues early in the read; its end comes from the germline J gene. The rearrangement joins TRBV30 to TRBJ1-2; 12 nucleotides agree with TRBD1. The germline CDR1 and CDR2 sequences are GTSNPN and SVGIG (reference sequence). CDR3 length equals 15 residues. V shed 2 bases and J 4 bases; nucleotides not matched to a gene: 5. The CDR3 bases that were read are TGTGCCTGGAGTCCTCCGGGACAGGGGGCCTATGGC. It is translated as CAWSPPGQGAYG. The full CDR3 sequence reads CAWSPPGQGAYGYTF.

This clone was detected only a few times. The CDR3 end is not reached by the read, which stops 3 residues before it; the germline J gene fills it in. This rearrangement joins TRBV5-1 to TRBJ2-7, with D possibly TRBD1 on 6 matching bases. The CDR3 is made up of 13 amino acids. Per germline, CDR1 SGHRS and CDR2 YFSETQ. V dropped 4 bases and J dropped 1 base, with 9 bases sitting between them. The CDR3 loop is CASSTGQSYEQYF. The CDR3 bases that were read are TGCGCCAGCAGCACCGGACAGTCCTACGAG. Based on the CDR3 plus reference TRBV5-1 and TRBJ2-7, the full variable domain is KAGVTQTPRYLIKTRGQQVTLSCSPISGHRSVSWYQQTPGQGLQFLFEYFSETQRNKGNFPGRFSGRQFSNSRSEMNVSTLELGDSALYLCASSTGQSYEQYFGPGTRLTVT.

This clone was seen many times. From the germline J gene comes the end of the CDR3, since the read stops 3 residues before it. The rearrangement uses TRBV2 and TRBJ1-5; D is possibly TRBD1 (5 bases). The CDR3 is 15 residues long. Trimming took 6 bases from V and 4 from J, leaving 16 bases between them. CDR1 SNHLY and CDR2 FYNNEI come from the germline V gene. CDR3 loop: CASRGGGHPNQPQHF. CDR3 DNA, as far as it was read: TGTGCCAGCAGGGGGGGAGGGCACCCTAATCAGCCC.

Of note for this clone: The read terminates 3 residues before the CDR3 end, so the remaining end is supplied by the germline J gene. The V gene is TRBV7-2, the J gene TRBJ1-3, with D possibly TRBD1 on 5 matching bases. V was shortened by 4 bases and J by 2 bases, with 12 bases between the two germline ends. The germline gives CDR1 SGHTA, CDR2 FQGNSA. The CDR3 loop spans 15 amino acids. CDR3 amino acids: CASSSYQGTGNTIYF. CDR3 DNA, as far as it was read: TGTGCCAGCAGCTCCTACCAGGGAACTGGAAACACC. The variable domain in full, with the rest retrieved from reference TRBV7-2 and TRBJ1-3, is GAGVSQSPSNKVTEKGKDVELRCDPISGHTALYWYRQSLGQGLEFLIYFQGNSAPDKSGLPSDRFSAERTGGSVSTLTIQRTQQEDSAVYLCASSSYQGTGNTIYFGEGSWLTVV.

A remark on this clone: The CDR3 end is not reached by the read, which stops 3 residues before it; the germline J gene fills it in. V and J are TRBV2 and TRBJ1-3; TRBD1 matches at 7 bases. Germline V gene data show CDR1 as SNHLY and CDR2 as FYNNEI. The CDR3 consists of 15 residues. With 6 bases clipped from V and 6 bases from J, the junction kept 11 bases outside the gene matches. The sequenced CDR3 bases are TGTGCCAGCAGGGGTGGACAGGCGTCCTTAAACACC. Residues: CASRGGQASLNT. The whole CDR3 region reads CASRGGQASLNTIYF.

Concerning this clone itself: Coverage ceases 3 residues before the CDR3 finishes, and the germline J gene fills in the end. The chain carries TRBV19 and TRBJ1-2, with 9 bases identical to TRBD1. This CDR3 comprises 13 residues. Germline values: CDR1 LNHDA, CDR2 SQIVND (reference sequence). The chain's CDR3 is CASSPGTGSGYTF. Incomplete CDR3 DNA: TGTGCCAGTAGTCCCGGGACAGGGAGCGGC.

A remark on this clone: From the germline J gene comes the end of the CDR3, since the read stops 3 residues before it. The rearrangement joins TRBV6-1 to TRBJ1-1; the match to TRBD1 covers 8 bases. This CDR3 spans 14 amino acids. With 3 bases clipped from V and 4 bases from J, the junction kept 4 bases outside the gene matches. The germline CDR1 and CDR2 sequences are MNHNS and SASEGT. CDR3 sequence reads: CASSDSDRGTEAFF. The covered CDR3 bases are TGTGCCAGCAGTGACAGCGACAGGGGCACTGAA.

Remarks on this clone: The read halts 3 residues ahead of the CDR3 end, with the missing end drawn from the germline J gene. The J gene is TRBJ1-2, the V gene TRBV2; a possible D gene is TRBD1 (5 bases). CDR1 and CDR2 (germline): SNHLY, FYNNEI. This CDR3 is built from 15 residues. The CDR3 sequence is CASTLAGGIYNEYTF. The part of the CDR3 DNA that was read is TGTGCCAGCACCCTAGCGGGGGGGATATACAATGAG.

This clone is medium-sized by share. Coverage ceases 3 residues before the CDR3 finishes, and the germline J gene fills in the end. The rearrangement links TRBV5-1 to TRBJ2-5; 13 bases line up with TRBD2. Germline CDR1 is SGHRS and CDR2 is YFSETQ. The V and J ends lost 0 bases and 5 bases, in that order; junction bases with no gene match: 4. The CDR3 consists of 16 residues. Here the CDR3 reads CASSLGTSGGLETQYF. The CDR3 bases that were read are TGCGCCAGCAGCTTGGGGACTAGCGGGGGTTTGGAGACC.

This clone was seen many times. Read sequence stops 3 residues before the CDR3 end, and the germline J gene provides the missing end. The chain couples TRBV28 to TRBJ2-7; perhaps TRBD1 as D (5 bases). The CDR3 covers 12 residues. Looked up from germline, CDR1 is MDHEN and CDR2 is SYDVKM. V lost 8 bases, J lost 3 bases, and 11 bases lay in between. CDR3 in amino acids: CASGQVNYEQYF. CDR3 DNA, as far as it was read: TGTGCCAGCGGACAAGTAAACTACGAG.

As to this clone: Read data end 3 residues before the CDR3 end; the end is taken from the germline J gene. The chain has TRBV18 and TRBJ2-1, with D possibly matching TRBD2 (7 bases). CDR1 is KGHSH and CDR2 is LQKENI in the germline V gene. V was clipped by 6 bases and J by 7 bases, with 22 bases between them. The CDR3 consists of 16 residues. Here the CDR3 reads CASSRDRGAYQNEQFF. The sequenced CDR3 bases are TGTGCCAGCTCCCGAGATCGGGGGGCTTATCAAAATGAG.

On this clone: A single base separates this from a much larger clone, so it may be a read error. The CDR3 extends 3 residues past the end of the read, so its final part is completed from the germline J gene. The V call is TRBV6-1, the J call TRBJ1-5; 10 bases line up with TRBD1. CDR1 and CDR2 from the germline V gene are MNHNS and SASEGT. The CDR3 consists of 14 residues. The trim removed 4 bases at V and 7 bases at J, leaving 4 bases unmatched. CDR3 residues: CASSGTGGKQPQHF. The part of the CDR3 DNA that was read is TGTGCCAGCAGTGGGACAGGGGGGAAGCAGCCC.

Remarks on this clone: The CDR3 end lies 3 residues beyond the end of the read and is filled in from the germline J gene. The genes are TRBV6-1 and TRBJ2-2, with a weak D call TRBD1 (6 bases). Germline CDR1 reads MNHNS; CDR2 reads SASEGT. Trimming left V 2 bases short and J 3 bases short, with 13 bases between. This CDR3 has 16 residues. The CDR3 protein is CASSEPDRSYTGELFF. CDR3 DNA (partial): TGTGCCAGCAGTGAACCCGACAGGTCATACACCGGGGAG.

This clone was seen many times. The read is 3 residues too short to cover the CDR3 end, so that end is filled in from the germline J gene. V usage is TRBV20-1 and J usage is TRBJ2-3; weak D call: TRBD1 (6 bases). V gave up 5 bases and J gave up 3 bases, with 18 bases separating them. The V gene's germline CDR1 is DFQATT and CDR2 SNEGSKA (reference sequence). This CDR3 spans 15 amino acids. CDR3 DNA, as far as it was read: TGCAGTGCTGGTGGCAGGGGTGGTCTAACAGATACG. Translating it yields CSAGGRGGLTDT. The whole CDR3 sequence reads CSAGGRGGLTDTQYF.

A remark on this clone: The read is 3 residues too short to cover the CDR3 end, so that end is filled in from the germline J gene. The V call is TRBV6-2 or TRBV6-3, the J call TRBJ1-2; the match to TRBD1 covers 8 bases. After removal of 2 bases from V and 0 bases from J, the junction contained 2 bases not matched to a gene. The germline V gene has CDR1 MNHEY and CDR2 SVGEGT. This CDR3 is 15 amino acids long. The part of the CDR3 DNA that was read is TGTGCCAGCAGTTACAGGACAGGGCCTAACTATGGC. Amino acid sequence: CASSYRTGPNYG. The full-length CDR3 reads as CASSYRTGPNYGYTF.

This clone occurred many times. The read is 3 residues too short to cover the CDR3 end, so that end is filled in from the germline J gene. V usage is TRBV5-1 and J usage is TRBJ2-5; TRBD2 matches at 14 bases. Germline V gene data show CDR1 as SGHRS and CDR2 as YFSETQ. V lost 4 bases and J lost 2; bases outside the gene matches: 13. The CDR3 has 19 amino acids. The DNA read from the CDR3 is TGCGCCAGCAGCGTGGACCGACTAGCGGGGGGGCTGAGGCAAGAGACC. Translating gives CASSVDRLAGGLRQET. The CDR3 in full is CASSVDRLAGGLRQETQYF.

This clone has ten or more counts. The read is 3 residues too short to cover the CDR3 end, so that end is filled in from the germline J gene. The chain links TRBV5-6 to TRBJ2-7, with 9 nucleotides matching TRBD1. CDR1 is SGHDT, CDR2 YYEEEE, per germline. The trim removed 4 bases at V and 3 bases at J, leaving 8 bases unmatched. This CDR3 contains 15 residues. The chain's CDR3 is CASSPGTGKLYEQYF. The covered CDR3 bases are TGTGCCAGCAGCCCAGGGACAGGGAAGCTCTACGAG.

This clone was picked up a small number of times. Relative to the germline gene, one junction end is altered; a read error may explain this. The read stops 3 residues short of the end of the CDR3; the missing end is completed from the germline J gene. This rearrangement joins TRBV5-6 to TRBJ1-6, with a possible D match to TRBD1 (6 bases). Per the germline V gene, CDR1 is SGHDT and CDR2 is YYEEEE. There are 15 residues in the CDR3. The CDR3 loop is CASSFPTGNKSPLHF. The CDR3 bases that were read are TGTGCCAGCAGCTTCCCAACAGGGAATAAGTCACCC.